This is a list of T cell receptor beta chains from one sample in a study of shared T cell receptors in the human thymus. Method: immunoSEQ multiplex PCR; TCRdb's copy keeps in-frame clones and lacks some. The sample includes hundreds of thousands of clones, 70% to 90% of them seen just once. Another study also made use of these data, one on human thymus T cells.

Sequenced input: thymocytes. The receptors were gathered from a boy under two years old with a congenital heart defect. Both conserved end residues are part of each CDR3. The order of the fields is J gene, V gene, CDR3 length, D gene, clone size, CDR3 protein, CDR3 DNA. D genes are given only for firm matches. Not all rows give a size; the values are once, few, many and, for expanded clones, a class.

TRBJ2-7 TRBV14 16 - - CASSQVRPRHLYEQYF TGTGCCAGCAGCCAAGTCCGGCCGAGGCACCTCTACGAGCAGTACTTC
TRBJ2-7 TRBV4-1 17 TRBD1 once CASSQEESGQSSHEQYF TGCGCCAGCAGCCAAGAGGAATCGGGACAGAGTTCTCACGAGCAGTACTTC
TRBJ2-3 TRBV7-2 19 TRBD2 - CASSLRSTSGRGGTDTQYF TGTGCCAGCAGCTTAAGGTCTACTAGCGGGAGAGGGGGCACAGATACGCAGTATTTT
TRBJ1-4 TRBV20-1 11 - - CSAPQGEKLFF TGCAGTGCTCCACAGGGTGAAAAACTGTTTTTT
TRBJ2-1 TRBV30 17 TRBD2 - CAWTIWAGRGAYNEQFF TGTGCCTGGACTATCTGGGCAGGGCGGGGGGCTTACAATGAGCAGTTCTTC
TRBJ2-6 TRBV5-4 14 - - CASSLLAGANVLTF TGTGCCAGCAGCTTGTTAGCGGGGGCCAACGTCCTGACTTTC
TRBJ1-2 TRBV6-1 13 TRBD1 - CASSVRQGSGYTF TGTGCCAGCAGTGTTCGACAGGGCAGTGGCTACACCTTC
TRBJ2-7 TRBV13 12 - - CASSLPGCEQYF TGTGCCAGCAGCTTACCAGGGTGCGAGCAGTACTTC
TRBJ1-1 TRBV4-1 17 - few CASSQGEGSRMNTEAFF TGCGCCAGCAGCCAGGGTGAGGGCTCCCGGATGAACACTGAAGCTTTCTTT
TRBJ2-5 TRBV12-5 17 TRBD2 - CASGLVTVAGGQETQYF TGTGCTAGTGGTTTGGTAACGGTAGCGGGAGGCCAAGAGACCCAGTACTTC